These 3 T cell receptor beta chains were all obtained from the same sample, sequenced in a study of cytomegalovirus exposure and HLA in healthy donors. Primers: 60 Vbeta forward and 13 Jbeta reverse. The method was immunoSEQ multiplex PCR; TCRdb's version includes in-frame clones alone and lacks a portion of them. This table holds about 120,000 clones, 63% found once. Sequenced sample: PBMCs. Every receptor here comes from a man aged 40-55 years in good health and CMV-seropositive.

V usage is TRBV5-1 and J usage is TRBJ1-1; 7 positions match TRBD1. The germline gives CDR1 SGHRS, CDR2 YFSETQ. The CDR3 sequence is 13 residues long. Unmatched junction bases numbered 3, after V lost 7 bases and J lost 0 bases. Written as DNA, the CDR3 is TGCGCCAGCCGGGACAGACTGAACACTGAAGCTTTCTTT. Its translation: CASRDRLNTEAFF.

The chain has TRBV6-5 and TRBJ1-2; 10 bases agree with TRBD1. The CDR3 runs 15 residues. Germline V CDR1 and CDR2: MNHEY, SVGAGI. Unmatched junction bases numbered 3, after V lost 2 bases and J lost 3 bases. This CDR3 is CASSYTTGGDYGYTF. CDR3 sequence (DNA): TGTGCCAGCAGTTACACGACAGGGGGCGACTATGGCTACACCTTC.

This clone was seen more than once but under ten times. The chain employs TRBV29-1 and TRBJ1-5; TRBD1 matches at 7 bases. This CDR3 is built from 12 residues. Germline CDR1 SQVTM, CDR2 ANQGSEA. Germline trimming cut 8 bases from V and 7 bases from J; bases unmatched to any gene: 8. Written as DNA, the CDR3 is TGCAGCACCGACAGGGCAGGCCAGCCCCAGCATTTT. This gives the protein CSTDRAGQPQHF.